A selection of T cell receptor beta chains follows, all from one sample in a study of blood T cell repertoires in COVID-19. Profiled with immunoSEQ multiplex PCR; TCRdb holds only in-frame clones, not every one. The sample holds 200,000 to 300,000 clones, around four fifths seen once. Sequenced: peripheral blood. The receptors were sampled from a man in his 60s with acute or convalescent COVID-19. CDR3s include the opening cysteine and the closing phenylalanine or tryptophan. Each record gives: V gene, D gene, CDR3 protein. A D gene is named only where the DNA matches it firmly.

V: TRBV3-1/TRBV3-2; D: TRBD2; CDR3: CASSQAFGGSYEQYF
V: TRBV29-1; D: .; CDR3: CSVVGGSSVYTF
V: TRBV11-2; D: TRBD2; CDR3: CASSFWRGGHEQFF
V: TRBV19; D: .; CDR3: CASSPRRKETQYF
V: TRBV11-3; D: TRBD2; CDR3: CASSLEAGETQYF
V: TRBV7-2; D: TRBD1; CDR3: CASSLAIGSGQGGNTIYF
V: TRBV4-1; D: TRBD1; CDR3: CASSPGTGGYGYTF
V: TRBV6-7; D: .; CDR3: CASSSSRGYTF
V: TRBV27; D: .; CDR3: CASSFGFTYEQYF
V: TRBV18; D: .; CDR3: CASSQRDSPVANYGYTF
V: TRBV11-2; D: TRBD1; CDR3: CASSSWDSFTDTQYF
V: TRBV6-2/TRBV6-3; D: .; CDR3: CASSPRDVTYEQYF
V: TRBV2; D: TRBD1; CDR3: CASSVDRGPGDTQYF
V: TRBV6-5; D: TRBD1; CDR3: CASRSGQSNYGYTF
V: TRBV7-8; D: .; CDR3: CASSLAPVNTEAFF
V: TRBV4-2; D: .; CDR3: CASSQERGGEQYF
V: TRBV7-9; D: TRBD1; CDR3: CASSRGTGVMTQYF
V: TRBV3-1/TRBV3-2; D: TRBD2; CDR3: CASSQSGSSYEQYF
V: TRBV5-1; D: TRBD2; CDR3: CASSPLGLAGENEQFF
V: TRBV18; D: TRBD2; CDR3: CASSPSLGGVGAKNIQYF
V: TRBV28; D: TRBD1; CDR3: CASSAGQGYGYTF
V: TRBV6-5; D: .; CDR3: CASSFYRDQPQHF
V: TRBV4-1; D: .; CDR3: CASSPTPHSGANVLTF
V: TRBV28; D: .; CDR3: CASSLSGYEQYF
V: TRBV7-8; D: TRBD2; CDR3: CASSPLAGGIYEQYF
V: TRBV28; D: TRBD2; CDR3: CASSLGTSGSRRETQYF
V: TRBV27; D: .; CDR3: CASSFSPAINQPQHF
V: TRBV7-9; D: .; CDR3: CASSLENSHSPLHF
V: TRBV7-2; D: .; CDR3: CASSAHRVGQETQYF
V: TRBV3-1/TRBV3-2; D: .; CDR3: CASSQGSGVGNTIYF
V: TRBV7-3; D: TRBD1; CDR3: CASSPGRGGYNTEAFF
V: TRBV10-2; D: TRBD1; CDR3: CASSGDRWGYTF